This TCR beta chain derives from a study of early T cells in non-severe SARS-CoV-2 infection. About the research overall: Unsorted whole-blood RNA was sequenced in bulk, leaving chains unpaired.

This clonotype was seen more than once but under ten times. No antigen is known for it. The TCR library protocol attached unique molecular identifiers to the individual cDNA molecules. Each CDR3 protein gets one entry after TCRdb re-called the 5' RACE reads with MiXCR. Here the sample spans 25,000 to 35,000 distinct CDR3 sequences, under 6.5% being singletons. General study results and limits: Clonotype matching in VDJdb favored anti-spike CD8 responses and did not capture private and CD4 specificities.

CDR1 is SGHNT, CDR2 YYREEE, per germline (reference sequence). This CDR3 is 14 amino acids long. Trimming took 2 bases from V and 5 from J; bases not matched to a gene: 4. The genes are TRBV5-4 and TRBJ2-1, with TRBD2 identical over 7 bases. The source material was whole blood. The receptor was derived from an adult who was a healthcare worker with PCR-confirmed SARS-CoV-2 infection or an uninfected control (not recorded which). The CDR3 sequence is CASSLAGTDNEQFF. The CDR3 DNA follows: TGTGCCAGCAGCTTAGCGGGAACTGACAATGAGCAGTTCTTC.